This is a list of T cell receptor beta chains from one sample in a study of T cells in Graves' hyperthyroidism and ophthalmopathy. A single record per CDR3 protein comes from TCRdb applying MiXCR to the multiplex PCR reads. The data contain hundreds of thousands of distinct CDR3 sequences, less than 25% of them singletons. Sequenced: blood. These receptors were collected from a man aged 25-45 years with Graves' ophthalmopathy. Both conserved end residues are part of each CDR3. Each record gives: CDR3 protein, CDR3 DNA, V gene, D gene, CDR3 length, J gene, clone size. D genes are given only for firm matches. Clone size is not always given. Where it is, it says once, few, many or a class for expanded clones.

CDR3: CASSESSSWGFYEQYF
DNA: TGCGCCAGCAGTGAGTCAAGCAGCTGGGGCTTCTACGAGCAGTACTTC
V: TRBV10-2
D: .
length: 16
J: TRBJ2-7
size: .

CDR3: CASSPLSYEQYF
DNA: TGTGCCAGCAGCCCCCTGTCCTACGAGCAGTACTTC
V: TRBV28
D: .
length: 12
J: TRBJ2-7
size: many

CDR3: CASSPTGYADTQYF
DNA: TGCGCCAGCAGTCCGACAGGGTACGCGGATACGCAGTATTTT
V: TRBV4-1
D: TRBD1
length: 14
J: TRBJ2-3
size: few

CDR3: CSASGYADTQYF
DNA: TGCAGTGCTAGCGGGTATGCAGATACGCAGTATTTT
V: TRBV20-1
D: .
length: 12
J: TRBJ2-3
size: many

CDR3: CASSTKRQGGTEAFF
DNA: TGTGCCAGCAGCACTAAACGACAGGGAGGAACTGAAGCTTTCTTT
V: TRBV11-2
D: TRBD1
length: 15
J: TRBJ1-1
size: many

CDR3: CAISESDQETQYF
DNA: TGTGCCATCAGTGAGTCGGACCAAGAGACCCAGTACTTC
V: TRBV10-3
D: .
length: 13
J: TRBJ2-5
size: many

CDR3: CSARGRSNQPQHF
DNA: TGCAGTGCTAGGGGACGAAGCAATCAGCCCCAGCATTTT
V: TRBV20-1
D: .
length: 13
J: TRBJ1-5
size: many

CDR3: CSAVLAHSYNEQFF
DNA: TGCAGTGCCGTACTAGCGCATTCCTACAATGAGCAGTTCTTC
V: TRBV20-1
D: TRBD2
length: 14
J: TRBJ2-1
size: many

CDR3: CANSPLAPLLADSYEQYF
DNA: TGTGCCAACAGCCCCCTCGCCCCACTACTAGCGGACTCCTACGAGCAGTACTTC
V: TRBV28
D: TRBD2
length: 18
J: TRBJ2-7
size: .

CDR3: CASSPPGLGETQYF
DNA: TGTGCCAGCTCACCACCAGGACTAGGAGAGACCCAGTACTTC
V: TRBV18
D: TRBD2
length: 14
J: TRBJ2-5
size: many

CDR3: CASSYREGWDIQYF
DNA: TGTGCCAGCAGTTACCGGGAAGGGTGGGACATTCAGTACTTC
V: TRBV6-2/TRBV6-3
D: .
length: 14
J: TRBJ2-4
size: .

CDR3: CASSVMGQGNTGELFF
DNA: TGTGCCAGCAGTGTGATGGGACAGGGCAACACCGGGGAGCTGTTTTTT
V: TRBV7-3
D: TRBD1
length: 16
J: TRBJ2-2
size: .

CDR3: CASSLTSGVTGELFF
DNA: TGTGCCAGCAGCTTGACTAGCGGGGTCACCGGGGAGCTGTTTTTT
V: TRBV11-1
D: TRBD2
length: 15
J: TRBJ2-2
size: few

CDR3: CASSWDRGAKNIQYF
DNA: TGTGCCAGCTCCTGGGACAGGGGAGCCAAAAACATTCAGTACTTC
V: TRBV18
D: TRBD1
length: 15
J: TRBJ2-4
size: .

CDR3: CASKGQVSTNEKLFF
DNA: TGTGCCAGCAAAGGACAGGTCTCAACTAATGAAAAACTGTTTTTT
V: TRBV27
D: TRBD1
length: 15
J: TRBJ1-4
size: .

CDR3: CASSQTGTGASPLHF
DNA: TGTGCCAGCAGCCAAACCGGGACAGGGGCCTCACCCCTCCACTTT
V: TRBV14
D: TRBD1
length: 15
J: TRBJ1-6
size: many

CDR3: CASSYSGEYNEQFF
DNA: TGTGCCAGCAGTTATAGCGGAGAGTACAATGAGCAGTTCTTC
V: TRBV27
D: .
length: 14
J: TRBJ2-1
size: few

CDR3: CAWSPTSRRYNEQFF
DNA: TGTGCCTGGAGTCCAACTAGCAGAAGGTACAATGAGCAGTTCTTC
V: TRBV30
D: .
length: 15
J: TRBJ2-1
size: .

CDR3: CASSYTGAYEQFF
DNA: TGTGCCAGCAGCTACACGGGAGCCTATGAGCAGTTCTTC
V: TRBV4-1
D: .
length: 13
J: TRBJ2-1
size: .

CDR3: CSARSLGGGEYEQYF
DNA: TGCAGTGCTAGATCCCTGGGTGGGGGGGAATACGAGCAGTACTTC
V: TRBV20-1
D: TRBD2
length: 15
J: TRBJ2-7
size: many

CDR3: CASSPQTRGSGNTIYF
DNA: TGTGCCAGCTCACCACAAACGAGAGGATCTGGAAACACCATATATTTT
V: TRBV18
D: .
length: 16
J: TRBJ1-3
size: few

CDR3: CAWSPPDRDHEKLFF
DNA: TGTGCCTGGAGTCCGCCGGACAGGGACCATGAAAAACTGTTTTTT
V: TRBV30
D: TRBD1
length: 15
J: TRBJ1-4
size: .

CDR3: CASSDRGSGSLAHEQYF
DNA: TGTGCCAGCAGTGATCGCGGGAGCGGGAGTCTGGCACACGAGCAGTACTTC
V: TRBV25-1
D: TRBD2
length: 17
J: TRBJ2-7
size: few

CDR3: CSAGGAGGAVGELFF
DNA: TGCAGTGCAGGGGGGGCAGGGGGCGCGGTCGGGGAGCTGTTTTTT
V: TRBV20-1
D: .
length: 15
J: TRBJ2-2
size: .

CDR3: CASSLGYKGGIIGANVLTF
DNA: TGTGCCAGCAGCTTAGGATATAAGGGCGGGATAATTGGGGCCAACGTCCTGACTTTC
V: TRBV7-8
D: .
length: 19
J: TRBJ2-6
size: .

CDR3: CASSSAWGAYEQYF
DNA: TGTGCCAGCAGTTCCGCATGGGGGGCTTACGAGCAGTACTTC
V: TRBV28
D: .
length: 14
J: TRBJ2-7
size: many

CDR3: CASSTGQGANNEQFF
DNA: TGTGCCAGCAGCACGGGACAGGGGGCAAACAATGAGCAGTTCTTC
V: TRBV7-8
D: TRBD1
length: 15
J: TRBJ2-1
size: many

CDR3: CASSQEPGTPYNEQFF
DNA: TGTGCCAGCAGCCAAGAACCCGGGACCCCTTACAATGAGCAGTTCTTC
V: TRBV7-2
D: .
length: 16
J: TRBJ2-1
size: many

CDR3: CASSQRTGITKNIQYF
DNA: TGTGCCAGCAGCCAACGGACAGGGATAACCAAAAACATTCAGTACTTC
V: TRBV3-1
D: TRBD1
length: 16
J: TRBJ2-4
size: many

CDR3: CASSQNPGLADNEQFF
DNA: TGTGCCAGCAGCCAGAATCCGGGACTAGCGGACAATGAGCAGTTCTTC
V: TRBV14
D: TRBD2
length: 16
J: TRBJ2-1
size: .

CDR3: CASSQGGKGIYGYTF
DNA: TGTGCCAGCAGCCAAGGTGGTAAAGGGATCTATGGCTACACCTTC
V: TRBV3-1
D: .
length: 15
J: TRBJ1-2
size: many

CDR3: CASSLWQGHNSPLHF
DNA: TGTGCCAGCAGTTTATGGCAGGGTCATAATTCACCCCTCCACTTT
V: TRBV28
D: .
length: 15
J: TRBJ1-6
size: few

CDR3: CASSLRDVSFYEQYF
DNA: TGTGCCAGCAGTCTCCGGGACGTGAGTTTCTACGAGCAGTACTTC
V: TRBV12-3/TRBV12-4
D: .
length: 15
J: TRBJ2-7
size: many

CDR3: CASSSTPGLAPYEQYF
DNA: TGTGCCAGCAGCTCGACCCCGGGACTAGCGCCCTACGAGCAGTACTTC
V: TRBV7-9
D: TRBD2
length: 16
J: TRBJ2-7
size: few

CDR3: CSVRDRSGYTF
DNA: TGCAGCGTTCGCGACAGGTCCGGCTACACCTTC
V: TRBV29-1
D: .
length: 11
J: TRBJ1-2
size: many

CDR3: CASSEGTGGVYEQFF
DNA: TGTGCCAGCAGTGAAGGGACAGGGGGCGTTTACGAGCAGTTCTTC
V: TRBV6-1
D: TRBD1
length: 15
J: TRBJ2-1
size: .

CDR3: CASSSLIESPLHF
DNA: TGTGCCAGCAGCTCCTTAATAGAATCACCCCTCCACTTT
V: TRBV11-2
D: .
length: 13
J: TRBJ1-6
size: .

CDR3: CASSLVPPGLALYGQYF
DNA: TGTGCCAGCAGCTTAGTTCCACCGGGACTAGCCTTGTACGGGCAGTACTTC
V: TRBV7-9
D: TRBD2
length: 17
J: TRBJ2-7
size: .

CDR3: CASSQGMNKAHF
DNA: TGCGCCAGCAGCCAAGGGATGAATAAAGCGCACTTC
V: TRBV4-1
D: .
length: 12
J: TRBJ2-5
size: .

CDR3: CASSPGPASGLYNEQFF
DNA: TGTGCCAGCAGCCCCGGGCCCGCTAGCGGGCTTTACAATGAGCAGTTCTTC
V: TRBV7-9
D: TRBD2
length: 17
J: TRBJ2-1
size: .

CDR3: CASGGRTGITGELFF
DNA: TGTGCCAGCGGGGGTAGGACAGGAATCACCGGGGAGCTGTTTTTT
V: TRBV7-2
D: TRBD1
length: 15
J: TRBJ2-2
size: few

CDR3: CASSQEGSDTQYF
DNA: TGTGCCAGCAGCCAAGAAGGGTCAGATACGCAGTATTTT
V: TRBV3-1
D: .
length: 13
J: TRBJ2-3
size: many

CDR3: CASSQVLGTSFGNEQFF
DNA: TGTGCCAGCAGCCAAGTCTTGGGGACTAGCTTTGGGAATGAGCAGTTCTTC
V: TRBV3-1
D: TRBD2
length: 17
J: TRBJ2-1
size: many

CDR3: CASSADRSGGDTQYF
DNA: TGTGCCAGCAGTGCCGACAGATCCGGGGGAGATACGCAGTATTTT
V: TRBV2
D: .
length: 15
J: TRBJ2-3
size: few

CDR3: CASSEGIQPSTDTQYF
DNA: TGTGCCAGCAGTGAAGGGATACAACCTAGCACAGATACGCAGTATTTT
V: TRBV6-1
D: .
length: 16
J: TRBJ2-3
size: many

CDR3: CASSEQGVNEQFF
DNA: TGCGCCAGCAGTGAGCAAGGGGTGAATGAGCAGTTCTTC
V: TRBV10-2
D: .
length: 13
J: TRBJ2-1
size: .

CDR3: CASSLGGGAGNNQPQHF
DNA: TGTGCCAGCAGCTTAGGTGGGGGTGCAGGGAACAATCAGCCCCAGCATTTT
V: TRBV7-8
D: .
length: 17
J: TRBJ1-5
size: many

CDR3: CASSQERAGASNYGYTF
DNA: TGTGCCAGCAGCCAAGAACGTGCGGGCGCTTCTAACTATGGCTACACCTTC
V: TRBV4-2
D: .
length: 17
J: TRBJ1-2
size: .

CDR3: CASSLAPGLAGVSGANVLTF
DNA: TGCGCCAGCAGCTTGGCACCGGGACTAGCGGGCGTCTCTGGGGCCAACGTCCTGACTTTC
V: TRBV5-1
D: TRBD2
length: 20
J: TRBJ2-6
size: few

CDR3: CASSGRGGEAFF
DNA: TGCGCCAGCAGTGGGAGGGGTGGTGAAGCTTTCTTT
V: TRBV5-1
D: .
length: 12
J: TRBJ1-1
size: many

CDR3: CASSSLGVLLSYEQYF
DNA: TGTGCCAGCAGCTCCCTAGGAGTCCTTCTCTCCTACGAGCAGTACTTC
V: TRBV7-9
D: .
length: 16
J: TRBJ2-7
size: .

CDR3: CASSEAGTGYEKLFF
DNA: TGTGCCAGCAGTGAAGCGGGGACAGGGTACGAAAAACTGTTTTTT
V: TRBV6-1
D: TRBD1
length: 15
J: TRBJ1-4
size: .

CDR3: CASTQIAAANTGELFF
DNA: TGTGCCAGCACCCAGATAGCGGCCGCGAACACCGGGGAGCTGTTTTTT
V: TRBV6-1
D: .
length: 16
J: TRBJ2-2
size: .

CDR3: CASSRLAPERAFF
DNA: TGCGCCAGCAGCCGGCTGGCTCCGGAGCGAGCTTTCTTT
V: TRBV4-1
D: .
length: 13
J: TRBJ1-1
size: few

CDR3: CASSPRGGANTQYF
DNA: TGTGCCAGCAGTCCCAGGGGGGGGGCGAATACGCAGTATTTT
V: TRBV7-8
D: .
length: 14
J: TRBJ2-3
size: .

CDR3: CASSQRGGSTEAFF
DNA: TGTGCCAGCAGCCAACGAGGAGGGAGCACTGAAGCTTTCTTT
V: TRBV14
D: .
length: 14
J: TRBJ1-1
size: .

CDR3: CASSPGQGGAEAFF
DNA: TGTGCCAGCAGCCCGGGACAGGGTGGCGCTGAAGCTTTCTTT
V: TRBV7-6
D: TRBD1
length: 14
J: TRBJ1-1
size: .

CDR3: CATSDGQGPDTQYF
DNA: TGTGCCACCAGTGACGGACAGGGCCCAGATACGCAGTATTTT
V: TRBV24-1
D: TRBD1
length: 14
J: TRBJ2-3
size: .

CDR3: CSARDRTSGSSYEQYF
DNA: TGCAGTGCTAGAGATCGGACTAGCGGGAGTTCCTACGAGCAGTACTTC
V: TRBV20-1
D: TRBD2
length: 16
J: TRBJ2-7
size: .